This TCR beta chain was identified in a study of blood T cell repertoires in COVID-19. Measured with immunoSEQ multiplex PCR; TCRdb has only the in-frame clones, and not every one. The sample has about 210,000 clones; around 84% are singletons. The trim removed 4 bases at V and 7 bases at J, leaving 7 bases unmatched. The CDR3 spans 15 residues. Germline V CDR1 and CDR2: SGHNT, YENEEA. This TCR derives from a man in his forties or fifties with active or convalescent COVID-19. The rearrangement links TRBV11-3 to TRBJ2-1, with TRBD1 identical over 10 bases. What was sequenced was peripheral blood. The CDR3 is CASSSGTGVLNEQFF. DNA for the CDR3: TGTGCCAGCAGCTCCGGGACAGGGGTTTTGAATGAGCAGTTCTTC.